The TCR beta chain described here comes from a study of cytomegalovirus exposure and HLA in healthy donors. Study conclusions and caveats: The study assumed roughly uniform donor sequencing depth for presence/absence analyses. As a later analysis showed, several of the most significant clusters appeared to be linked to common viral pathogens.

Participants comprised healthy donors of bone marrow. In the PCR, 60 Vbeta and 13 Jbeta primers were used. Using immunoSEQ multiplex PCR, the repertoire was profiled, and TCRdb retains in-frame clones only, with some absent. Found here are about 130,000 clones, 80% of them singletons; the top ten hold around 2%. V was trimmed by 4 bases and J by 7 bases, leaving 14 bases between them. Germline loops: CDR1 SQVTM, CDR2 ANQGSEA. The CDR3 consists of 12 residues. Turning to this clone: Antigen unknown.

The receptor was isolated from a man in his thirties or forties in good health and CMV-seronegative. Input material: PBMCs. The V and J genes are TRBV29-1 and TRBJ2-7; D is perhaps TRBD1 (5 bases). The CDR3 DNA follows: TGCAGCGTTGGTGGGGCGTCACGGGAGCAGTACTTC. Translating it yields CSVGGASREQYF.